The source of this TCR beta chain is a study of T cells expressing NK-cell markers. Overall study: CD3+CD56+NKG2C+, CD3+CD56+NKG2C- and CD3+CD56-NKG2C+ T cells, once sorted, supplied the TCR beta repertoires. HCMV seropositivity marked seven of the eight sequenced donors; one was seronegative. Broader study findings: Clarity on HCMV specificity was lacking for the expanded NKG2C+ T cell clones. The CD3+CD56-NKG2C+ fraction of a few donors was also led by these clonotypes.

About this clonotype: What it recognizes is unknown.

The CDR3 runs to 13 residues. CDR1 and CDR2 from the germline V gene are ENHRY and SYGVKD. TCRdb re-called the 5' RACE reads; one entry per CDR3 protein, DNA not given. This repertoire includes about 460,000 distinct CDR3 sequences. The sequence came from a woman in her forties or fifties in good health. Sequencing input: blood T cells: a sorted CD56 or NKG2C T cell subset, CD4+ or CD8+ T cells, or bulk PBMC T cells (not recorded which). The genes are TRBV10-3 and TRBJ1-1; with no DNA, the TCRdb D assignment of TRBD1 cannot be verified. CDR3 protein: CAIISGVGTEAFF.